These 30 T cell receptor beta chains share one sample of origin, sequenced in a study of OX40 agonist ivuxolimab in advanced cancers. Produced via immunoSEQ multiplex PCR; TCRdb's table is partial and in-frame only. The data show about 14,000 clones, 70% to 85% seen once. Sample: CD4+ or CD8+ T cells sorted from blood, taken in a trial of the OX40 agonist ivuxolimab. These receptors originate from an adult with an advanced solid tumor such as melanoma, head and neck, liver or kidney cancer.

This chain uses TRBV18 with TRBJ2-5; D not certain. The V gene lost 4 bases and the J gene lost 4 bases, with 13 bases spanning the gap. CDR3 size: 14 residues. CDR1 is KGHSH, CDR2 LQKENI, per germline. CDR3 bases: TGTGCCAGCTCACGGAAAGAAGCGCGAGAGACCCAGTACTTC. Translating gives CASSRKEARETQYF.

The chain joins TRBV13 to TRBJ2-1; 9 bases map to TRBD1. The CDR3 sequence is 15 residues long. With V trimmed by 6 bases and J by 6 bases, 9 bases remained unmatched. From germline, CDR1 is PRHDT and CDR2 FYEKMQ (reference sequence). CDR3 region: CASSPRTGVLNEQFF. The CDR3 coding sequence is TGTGCCAGCAGTCCTAGGACAGGGGTGCTCAATGAGCAGTTCTTC.

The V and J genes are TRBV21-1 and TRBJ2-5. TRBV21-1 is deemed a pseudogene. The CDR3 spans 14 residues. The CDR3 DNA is TGTGCCAGCAGCAAAGCTGGAAGCCAAGAGACCCAGTACTTC. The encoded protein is CASSKAGSQETQYF.

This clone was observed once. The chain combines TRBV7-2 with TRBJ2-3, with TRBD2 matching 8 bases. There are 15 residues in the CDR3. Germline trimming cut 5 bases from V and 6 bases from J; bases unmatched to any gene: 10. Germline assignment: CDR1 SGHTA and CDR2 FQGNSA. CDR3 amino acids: CASSILAESMDTQYF. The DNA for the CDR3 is TGTGCCAGCAGCATACTAGCGGAGTCCATGGATACGCAGTATTTT.

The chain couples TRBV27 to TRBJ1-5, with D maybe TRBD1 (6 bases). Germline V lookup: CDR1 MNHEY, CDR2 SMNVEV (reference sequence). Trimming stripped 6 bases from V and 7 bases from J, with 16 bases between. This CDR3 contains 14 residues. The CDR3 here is CASSDTGRNQPQHF. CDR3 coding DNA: TGTGCCAGCAGCGATACAGGGAGGAACCAGCCCCAGCATTTT.

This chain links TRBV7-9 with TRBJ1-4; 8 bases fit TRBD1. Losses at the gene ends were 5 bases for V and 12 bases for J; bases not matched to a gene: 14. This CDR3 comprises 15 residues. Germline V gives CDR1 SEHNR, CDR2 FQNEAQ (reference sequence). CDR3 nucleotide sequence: TGTGCCAGCAGCCAGACAGGGGCCCAATTAACGGAACTGTTTTTT. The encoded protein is CASSQTGAQLTELFF.

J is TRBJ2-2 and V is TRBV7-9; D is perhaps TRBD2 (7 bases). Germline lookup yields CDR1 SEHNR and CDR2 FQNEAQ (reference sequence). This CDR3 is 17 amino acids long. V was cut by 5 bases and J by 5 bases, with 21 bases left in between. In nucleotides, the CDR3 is TGTGCCAGCAGCCCAAGGGAGCGAGAGGGGGGGACCGGGGAGCTGTTTTTT. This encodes CASSPREREGGTGELFF.

The CDR3 DNA reads TGTGCCAGCAACTCGGGGGGCGCAGAATCTGGAAACACCATATATTTT. It codes for CASNSGGAESGNTIYF. J is TRBJ1-3 and V is TRBV28, with D tentatively TRBD1 (6 bases). The CDR3 is 16 residues long. Germline lookup yields CDR1 MDHEN and CDR2 SYDVKM. Between the trimmed V and J ends, which lost 7 bases and 1 base, there was a span of 17 bases.

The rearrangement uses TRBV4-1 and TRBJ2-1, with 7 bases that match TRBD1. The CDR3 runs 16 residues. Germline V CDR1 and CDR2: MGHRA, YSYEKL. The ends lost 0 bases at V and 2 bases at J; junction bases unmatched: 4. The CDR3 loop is CASSQETGVPYNEQFF. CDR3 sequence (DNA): TGCGCCAGCAGCCAAGAAACAGGGGTCCCCTACAATGAGCAGTTCTTC.

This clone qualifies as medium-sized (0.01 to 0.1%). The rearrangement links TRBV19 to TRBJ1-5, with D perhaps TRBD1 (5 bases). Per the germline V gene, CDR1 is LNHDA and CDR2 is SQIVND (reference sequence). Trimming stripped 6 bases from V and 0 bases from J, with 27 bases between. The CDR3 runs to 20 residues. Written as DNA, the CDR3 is TGTGCCAGTAGCCAAGATATCGTGGTGGGGCCAGTGTATAGCAATCAGCCCCAGCATTTT. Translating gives CASSQDIVVGPVYSNQPQHF.

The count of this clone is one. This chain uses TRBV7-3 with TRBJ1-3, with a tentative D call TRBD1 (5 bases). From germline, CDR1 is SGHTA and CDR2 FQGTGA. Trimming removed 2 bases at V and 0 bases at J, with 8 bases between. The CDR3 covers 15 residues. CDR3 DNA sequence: TGTGCCAGCAGCTTACAGGGAACCTCTGGAAACACCATATATTTT. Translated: CASSLQGTSGNTIYF.

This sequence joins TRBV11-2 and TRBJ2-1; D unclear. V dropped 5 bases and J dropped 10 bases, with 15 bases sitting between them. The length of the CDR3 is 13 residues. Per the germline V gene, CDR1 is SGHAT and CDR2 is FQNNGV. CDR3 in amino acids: CASSPETSPEQFF. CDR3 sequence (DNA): TGTGCCAGCAGCCCGGAGACAAGCCCGGAGCAGTTCTTC. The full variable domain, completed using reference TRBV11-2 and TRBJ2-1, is EAGVAQSPRYKIIEKRQSVAFWCNPISGHATLYWYQQILGQGPKLLIQFQNNGVVDDSQLPKDRFSAERLKGVDSTLKIQPAKLEDSAVYLCASSPETSPEQFFGPGTRLTVL.

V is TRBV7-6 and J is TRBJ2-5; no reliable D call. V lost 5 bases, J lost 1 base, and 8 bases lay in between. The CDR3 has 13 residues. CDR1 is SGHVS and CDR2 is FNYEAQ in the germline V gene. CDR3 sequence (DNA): TGTGCCAGCAGCCCCCCAGGCCAAGAGACCCAGTACTTC. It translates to CASSPPGQETQYF.

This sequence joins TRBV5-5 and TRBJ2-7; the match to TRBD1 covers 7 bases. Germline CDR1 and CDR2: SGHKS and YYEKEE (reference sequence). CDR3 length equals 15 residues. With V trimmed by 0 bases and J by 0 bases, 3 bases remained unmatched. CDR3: CASSLVPGGSYEQYF. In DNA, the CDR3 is TGTGCCAGCAGCTTGGTCCCAGGGGGCTCCTACGAGCAGTACTTC.

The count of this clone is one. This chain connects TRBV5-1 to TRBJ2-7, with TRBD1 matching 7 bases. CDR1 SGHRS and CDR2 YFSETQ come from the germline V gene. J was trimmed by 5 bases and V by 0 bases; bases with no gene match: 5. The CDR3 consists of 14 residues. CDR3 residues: CASSLDRGSHEQYF. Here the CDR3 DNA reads TGCGCCAGCAGCTTGGACAGGGGTAGCCACGAGCAGTACTTC.

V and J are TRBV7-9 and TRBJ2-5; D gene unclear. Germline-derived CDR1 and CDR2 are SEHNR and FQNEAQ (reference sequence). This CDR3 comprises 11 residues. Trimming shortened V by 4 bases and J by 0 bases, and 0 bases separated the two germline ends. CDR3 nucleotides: TGTGCCAGCAGCTACCAAGAGACCCAGTACTTC. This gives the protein CASSYQETQYF.

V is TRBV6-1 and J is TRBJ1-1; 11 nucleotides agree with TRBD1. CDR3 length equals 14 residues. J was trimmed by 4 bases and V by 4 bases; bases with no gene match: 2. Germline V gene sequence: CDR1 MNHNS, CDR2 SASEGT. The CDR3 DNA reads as TGTGCCAGCAGTGTTGGGACAGGGGGCACTGAAGCTTTCTTT. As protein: CASSVGTGGTEAFF.

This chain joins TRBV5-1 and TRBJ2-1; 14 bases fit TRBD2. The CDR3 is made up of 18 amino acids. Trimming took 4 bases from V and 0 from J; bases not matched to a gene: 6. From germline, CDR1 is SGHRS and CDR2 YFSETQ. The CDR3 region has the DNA TGCGCCAGCAGCCCGCGACTAGCGGGAGGGAGCTCCTACAATGAGCAGTTCTTC. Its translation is CASSPRLAGGSSYNEQFF.

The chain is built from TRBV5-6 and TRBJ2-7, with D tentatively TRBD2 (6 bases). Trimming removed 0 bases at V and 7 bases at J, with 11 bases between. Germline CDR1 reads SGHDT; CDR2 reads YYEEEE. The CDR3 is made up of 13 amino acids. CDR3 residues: CASSLGPGGEQYF. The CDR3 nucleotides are TGTGCCAGCAGCTTGGGGCCTGGGGGGGAGCAGTACTTC.

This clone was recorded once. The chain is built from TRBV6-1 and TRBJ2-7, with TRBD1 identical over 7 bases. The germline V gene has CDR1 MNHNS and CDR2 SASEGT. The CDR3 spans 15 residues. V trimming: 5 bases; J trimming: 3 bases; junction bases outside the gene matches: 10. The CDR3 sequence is CASSINWDSYYEQYF. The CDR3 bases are TGTGCCAGCAGTATAAACTGGGACAGCTACTACGAGCAGTACTTC.

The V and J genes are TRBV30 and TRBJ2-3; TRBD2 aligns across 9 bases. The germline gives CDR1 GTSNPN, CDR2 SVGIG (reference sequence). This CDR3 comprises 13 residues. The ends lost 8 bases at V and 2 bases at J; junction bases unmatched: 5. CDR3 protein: CARLAVNTDTQYF. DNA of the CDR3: TGTGCCAGACTAGCGGTCAACACAGATACGCAGTATTTT. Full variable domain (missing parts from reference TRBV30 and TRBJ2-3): SQTIHQWPATLVQPVGSPLSLECTVEGTSNPNLYWYRQAAGRGLQLLFYSVGIGQISSEVPQNLSASRPQDRQFILSSKKLLLSDSGFYLCARLAVNTDTQYFGPGTRLTVL.

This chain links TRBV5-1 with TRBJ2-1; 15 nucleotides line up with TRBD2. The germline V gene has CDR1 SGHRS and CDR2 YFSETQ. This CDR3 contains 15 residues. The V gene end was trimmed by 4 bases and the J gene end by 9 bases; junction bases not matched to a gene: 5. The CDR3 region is CASSVGLAGGGEQFF. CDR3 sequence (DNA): TGCGCCAGCAGCGTGGGACTAGCGGGAGGCGGTGAGCAGTTCTTC.

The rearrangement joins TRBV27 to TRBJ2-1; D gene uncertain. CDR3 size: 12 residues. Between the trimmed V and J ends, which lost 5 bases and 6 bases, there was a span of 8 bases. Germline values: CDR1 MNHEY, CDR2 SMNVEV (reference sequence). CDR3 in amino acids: CASSPTPNEQFF. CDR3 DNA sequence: TGTGCCAGCAGTCCTACCCCCAATGAGCAGTTCTTC.

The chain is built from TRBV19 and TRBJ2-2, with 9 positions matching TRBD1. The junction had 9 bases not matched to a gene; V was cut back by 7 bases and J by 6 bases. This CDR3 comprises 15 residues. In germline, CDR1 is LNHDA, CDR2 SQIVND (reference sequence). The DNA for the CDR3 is TGTGCCAGTAACTACGGACAGGGGTTTGCCGGGGAGCTGTTTTTT. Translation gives CASNYGQGFAGELFF.

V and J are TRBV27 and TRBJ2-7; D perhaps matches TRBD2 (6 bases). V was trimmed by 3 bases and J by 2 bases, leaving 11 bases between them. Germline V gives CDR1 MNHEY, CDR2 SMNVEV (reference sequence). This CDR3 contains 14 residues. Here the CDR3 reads CASSFGDSTYEQYF. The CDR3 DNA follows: TGTGCCAGCAGTTTCGGGGACTCTACCTACGAGCAGTACTTC.

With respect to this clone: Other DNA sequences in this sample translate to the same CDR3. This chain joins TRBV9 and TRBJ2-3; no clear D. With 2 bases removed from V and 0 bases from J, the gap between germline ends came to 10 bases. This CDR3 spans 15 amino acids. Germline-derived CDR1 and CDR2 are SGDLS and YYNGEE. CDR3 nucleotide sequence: TGTGCCAGCAGCGTCGACTCCATTAGCACAGATACGCAGTATTTT. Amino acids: CASSVDSISTDTQYF.

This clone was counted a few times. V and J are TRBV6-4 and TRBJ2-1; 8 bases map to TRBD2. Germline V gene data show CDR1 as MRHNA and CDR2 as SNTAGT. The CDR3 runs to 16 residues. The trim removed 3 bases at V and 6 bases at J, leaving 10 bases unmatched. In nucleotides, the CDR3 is TGTGCCAGCAGTGAGTTAGCGGGGTCCGGTTTCAATGAGCAGTTCTTC. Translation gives CASSELAGSGFNEQFF.

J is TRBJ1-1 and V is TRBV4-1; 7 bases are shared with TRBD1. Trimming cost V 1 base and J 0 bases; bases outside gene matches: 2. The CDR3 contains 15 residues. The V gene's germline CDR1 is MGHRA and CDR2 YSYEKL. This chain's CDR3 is CASSQVGQMNTEAFF. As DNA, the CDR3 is TGCGCCAGCAGCCAAGTGGGACAGATGAACACTGAAGCTTTCTTT.

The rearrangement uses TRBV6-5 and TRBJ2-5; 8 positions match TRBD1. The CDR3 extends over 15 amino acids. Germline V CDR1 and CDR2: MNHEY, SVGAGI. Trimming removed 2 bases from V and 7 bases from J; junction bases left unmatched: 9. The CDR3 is CASSYRRQGLGTQYF. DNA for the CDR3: TGTGCCAGCAGTTACCGCAGACAGGGGCTTGGGACCCAGTACTTC.

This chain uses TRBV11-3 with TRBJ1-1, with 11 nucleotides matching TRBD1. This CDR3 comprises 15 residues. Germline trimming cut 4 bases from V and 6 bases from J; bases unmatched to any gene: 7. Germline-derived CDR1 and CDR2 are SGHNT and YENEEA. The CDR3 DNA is TGTGCCAGCAGCTGGGGCGGACAGGGGGCTCCTGAAGCTTTCTTT. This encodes CASSWGGQGAPEAFF.